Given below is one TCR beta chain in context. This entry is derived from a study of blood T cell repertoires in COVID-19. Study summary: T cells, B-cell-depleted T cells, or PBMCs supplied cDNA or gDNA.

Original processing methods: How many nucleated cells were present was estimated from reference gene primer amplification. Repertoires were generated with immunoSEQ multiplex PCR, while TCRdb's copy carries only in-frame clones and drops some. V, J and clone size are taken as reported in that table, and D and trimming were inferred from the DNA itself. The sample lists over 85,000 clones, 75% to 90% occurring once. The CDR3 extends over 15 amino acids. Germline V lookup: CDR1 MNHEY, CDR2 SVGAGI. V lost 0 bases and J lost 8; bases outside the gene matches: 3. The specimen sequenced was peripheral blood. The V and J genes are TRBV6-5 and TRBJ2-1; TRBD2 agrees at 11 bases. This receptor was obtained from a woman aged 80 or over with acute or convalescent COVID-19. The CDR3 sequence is CASSYSLAGGYEQFF. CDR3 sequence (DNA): TGTGCCAGCAGTTACTCGCTAGCGGGGGGCTATGAGCAGTTCTTC.